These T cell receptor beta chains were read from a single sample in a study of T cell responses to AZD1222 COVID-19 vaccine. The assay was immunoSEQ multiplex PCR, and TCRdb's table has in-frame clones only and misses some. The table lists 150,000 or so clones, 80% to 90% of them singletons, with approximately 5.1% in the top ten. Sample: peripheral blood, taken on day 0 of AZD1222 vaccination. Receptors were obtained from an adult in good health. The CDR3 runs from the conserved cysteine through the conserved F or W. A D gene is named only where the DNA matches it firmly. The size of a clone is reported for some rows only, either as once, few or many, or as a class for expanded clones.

CASSIGGVRAGELFF	TGTGCCAGTAGTATCGGAGGAGTTCGGGCCGGGGAGCTGTTTTTT	TRBV19	TRBJ2-2	.	.
CASSLGTTQPQHF	TGTGCCAGCAGCTTAGGTACCACTCAGCCCCAGCATTTT	TRBV7-9	TRBJ1-5	.	.
CASSATGPLNEKLFF	TGTGCCAGCAGCGCAACAGGTCCTTTAAATGAAAAACTGTTTTTT	TRBV7-4	TRBJ1-4	.	.
CASRNMGQGVTDTQYF	TGTGCCAGTAGGAATATGGGACAGGGAGTTACAGATACGCAGTATTTT	TRBV19	TRBJ2-3	TRBD1	.
CASSYSKGGVTDTQYF	TGTGCCAGCAGTTACTCGAAAGGGGGAGTCACAGATACGCAGTATTTT	TRBV6-5	TRBJ2-3	.	.
CAISPGQGFGTF	TGTGCCATCAGTCCGGGACAGGGGTTTGGCACCTTC	TRBV10-3	TRBJ1-2	TRBD1	.
CASSLDYRYLEQYF	TGTGCCAGCAGTTTGGACTATAGATATCTCGAGCAGTACTTC	TRBV27	TRBJ2-7	.	once
CASSYSERYEQYF	TGTGCCAGCAGTTACTCGGAGCGCTACGAGCAGTACTTC	TRBV6-2/TRBV6-3	TRBJ2-7	.	.
CASSLQRRGQLRNQPQHF	TGTGCCAGCAGTTTACAGCGCCGGGGACAGCTACGCAATCAGCCCCAGCATTTT	TRBV28	TRBJ1-5	TRBD1	.
CASSLAGTGEGTQYF	TGTGCCAGCAGCTTAGCAGGGACAGGGGAGGGTACGCAGTATTTT	TRBV11-3	TRBJ2-3	TRBD1	.
CASSQLGGATYEQYF	TGTGCCAGCAGCCAACTGGGCGGTGCTACCTACGAGCAGTACTTC	TRBV3-1/TRBV3-2	TRBJ2-7	.	once
CASSSRVRETQYF	TGCGCCAGCAGCTCCAGGGTTAGGGAGACCCAGTACTTC	TRBV5-1	TRBJ2-5	.	.
CASSFWQVSGNTIYF	TGTGCCAGCAGCTTTTGGCAGGTCTCTGGAAACACCATATATTTT	TRBV5-8	TRBJ1-3	.	.
CASSQTEKLFF	TGTGCCAGCAGCCAGACGGAAAAACTGTTTTTT	TRBV14	TRBJ1-4	.	.
CASSPQAGEQYF	TGTGCCAGCAGCCCCCAGGCTGGCGAGCAGTACTTC	TRBV7-3	TRBJ2-7	.	.
CASSAQFHEQFF	TGCGCCAGCAGTGCACAGTTCCATGAGCAGTTCTTC	TRBV10-1	TRBJ2-1	.	.
CASSADRVGSPLHF	TGTGCCAGCAGCGCAGACAGGGTAGGATCACCCCTCCACTTT	TRBV7-2	TRBJ1-6	TRBD1	.
CASSVTNTGELFF	TGTGCCAGCAGCGTGACTAACACCGGGGAGCTGTTTTTT	TRBV9	TRBJ2-2	.	.
CATSERGQGSSDNEQFF	TGTGCCACCAGTGAGCGTGGACAGGGTTCGAGTGACAATGAGCAGTTCTTC	TRBV24-1	TRBJ2-1	TRBD1	.
CASSLNPQAVNTEAFF	TGTGCCAGCAGTTTGAATCCCCAGGCTGTGAACACTGAAGCTTTCTTT	TRBV27	TRBJ1-1	.	.
CATVGQGLKPLHF	TGTGCCACCGTGGGACAGGGGCTAAAACCCCTCCACTTT	TRBV6-5	TRBJ1-6	TRBD1	.
CASSLMGGRLRETQYF	TGTGCCAGCAGCTTAATGGGCGGGAGGCTTAGAGAGACCCAGTACTTC	TRBV7-2	TRBJ2-5	TRBD2	.
CASSLGGFHQPQHF	TGTGCCAGCAGTCTGGGGGGGTTTCATCAGCCCCAGCATTTT	TRBV27	TRBJ1-5	.	.
CASSQGGAGGTNSPLHF	TGTGCCAGCTCTCAAGGCGGGGCAGGGGGCACAAATTCACCCCTCCACTTT	TRBV7-8	TRBJ1-6	TRBD1	.
CASSPRTGLNQPQHF	TGTGCCAGCAGCCCAAGGACAGGCCTCAATCAGCCCCAGCATTTT	TRBV7-2	TRBJ1-5	TRBD1	.
CASSLTPGQGEDGYTF	TGTGCCAGCAGCTTGACGCCGGGACAGGGAGAGGATGGCTACACCTTC	TRBV5-6	TRBJ1-2	TRBD1	once
CASSLRIGTSTDTQYF	TGTGCCAGCAGCTTGAGGATAGGGACTAGCACAGATACGCAGTATTTT	TRBV5-8	TRBJ2-3	.	.
CASSFHSGDDYGYTF	TGTGCCAGCAGCTTTCACTCAGGGGATGACTATGGCTACACCTTC	TRBV4-2	TRBJ1-2	.	.
CASSEAAQPQHF	TGTGCCAGCAGTGAAGCAGCGCAGCCCCAGCATTTT	TRBV6-1	TRBJ1-5	.	.
CASSPGTSGRYTQYF	TGTGCCAGCAGTCCAGGGACTAGCGGGAGGTATACGCAGTATTTT	TRBV28	TRBJ2-3	TRBD2	.
CASSPFNGYTF	TGTGCCAGCAGCCCATTTAATGGCTACACCTTC	TRBV2	TRBJ1-2	.	.
CASSLGQTVKYQPQHF	TGTGCCAGCAGCTTAGGTCAGACAGTCAAGTATCAGCCCCAGCATTTT	TRBV7-9	TRBJ1-5	.	.
CASSIDRGTEAFF	TGTGCCAGTAGTATTGACAGGGGAACTGAAGCTTTCTTT	TRBV19	TRBJ1-1	TRBD1	.
CASSDPAGDGNEKLFF	TGTGCCAGCAGCGACCCGGCAGGGGATGGAAATGAAAAACTGTTTTTT	TRBV25-1	TRBJ1-4	.	.
CASSPALASEQYF	TGTGCCAGCTCACCCGCGCTAGCGAGCGAGCAGTACTTC	TRBV18	TRBJ2-7	.	.
CASSPLTGQHGYTF	TGTGCCAGCAGCCCCCTGACAGGGCAGCATGGCTACACCTTC	TRBV7-2	TRBJ1-2	TRBD1	.
CASSTQGAVYGYTF	TGTGCCAGCAGCACACAGGGGGCGGTCTATGGCTACACCTTC	TRBV27	TRBJ1-2	TRBD1	.
CASSIHEDNEQFF	TGTGCCAGTAGCATTCATGAGGACAATGAGCAGTTCTTC	TRBV19	TRBJ2-1	.	once
CASSPSGATNYGYTF	TGCGCCAGCAGCCCCTCAGGGGCAACGAACTATGGCTACACCTTC	TRBV5-1	TRBJ1-2	.	.
CATSESGTDIRPQHF	TGTGCCACCAGTGAATCCGGGACGGACATCAGGCCCCAGCATTTT	TRBV24-1	TRBJ1-5	.	.
CASTPTLRGTQSGNTIYF	TGTGCCAGCACCCCAACACTCAGGGGAACTCAAAGTGGAAACACCATATATTTT	TRBV27	TRBJ1-3	.	.
CASSPTGGNGYTF	TGTGCCAGCTCCCCCACTGGGGGAAATGGCTACACCTTC	TRBV18	TRBJ1-2	.	once
CASSLSGLGQYF	TGTGCCAGCAGTTTATCGGGTCTCGGGCAGTACTTC	TRBV28	TRBJ2-7	.	once
CASSLKGAYGYTF	TGTGCCAGCAGTTTAAAGGGGGCCTATGGCTACACCTTC	TRBV28	TRBJ1-2	TRBD1	.
CASSETGAVPYF	TGCGCCAGCAGCGAAACAGGGGCCGTCCCGTATTTT	TRBV5-1	TRBJ2-3	TRBD1	.
CASSVGGASGRFYEQFF	TGTGCCAGCAGCGTAGGTGGGGCTAGCGGGAGATTCTATGAGCAGTTCTTC	TRBV9	TRBJ2-1	TRBD2	.
CATSRGGSVAGGYTF	TGTGCCACCAGCAGAGGGGGCAGTGTCGCTGGTGGCTACACCTTC	TRBV15	TRBJ1-2	.	.
CASSPGTSYGYTF	TGTGCCAGCAGCCCCGGGACAAGCTATGGCTACACCTTC	TRBV5-6	TRBJ1-2	.	.
CASRDSTGYRTGYTF	TGTGCCAGCAGGGACTCTACAGGTTATAGGACGGGCTACACCTTC	TRBV27	TRBJ1-2	.	.
CASSLGLATYNEQFF	TGCGCCAGCAGCTTGGGACTAGCGACATACAATGAGCAGTTCTTC	TRBV5-1	TRBJ2-1	TRBD2	.
CASSLSQGRFFGYTF	TGTGCCAGCAGCTTGAGCCAGGGGCGTTTTTTTGGCTACACCTTC	TRBV5-4	TRBJ1-2	.	.
CASSPPLLGGYGYTF	TGTGCCAGCTCACCACCGTTACTAGGGGGCTATGGCTACACCTTC	TRBV18	TRBJ1-2	.	.
CASSPGRGVSYNEQFF	TGTGCCAGCTCACCCGGACGTGGAGTCTCCTACAATGAGCAGTTCTTC	TRBV18	TRBJ2-1	.	.
CASSLVGSSRNEQFF	TGTGCCAGCAGCTTAGTCGGGAGTAGTAGAAATGAGCAGTTCTTC	TRBV7-6	TRBJ2-1	.	.
CASSLSVSGTDTQYF	TGCGCCAGCAGCTTGTCAGTTAGCGGCACAGATACGCAGTATTTT	TRBV5-1	TRBJ2-3	.	once
CASRKAGTGNTGELFF	TGTGCCAGCAGGAAGGCCGGGACAGGGAACACCGGGGAGCTGTTTTTT	TRBV28	TRBJ2-2	TRBD1	once
CASSIDGNTIYF	TGTGCCAGTAGTATCGACGGAAACACCATATATTTT	TRBV19	TRBJ1-3	.	.